This T cell receptor (beta chain) was sequenced for a study of technical replicates of blood from a handful of donors. The data were produced by immunoSEQ multiplex PCR, yet TCRdb's version contains in-frame clones alone and is incomplete. The sample includes about 94,000 clones, about 95% of them seen just once. This CDR3 contains 15 residues. Losses at the gene ends were 11 bases for V and 7 bases for J; bases not matched to a gene: 9. Germline V gene lookup returns CDR1 MNHEY and CDR2 SVGAGI. The sequenced material came from T cells isolated from PBMCs. The chain employs TRBV6-5 and TRBJ2-1; TRBD2 aligns across 15 bases. This sequence originates from a human donor in good health. CDR3 nucleotides: TGTGCCGCCCGGGGACTAGCGGGAGGAATGAATGAGCAGTTCTTC. Translating gives CAARGLAGGMNEQFF.